Ten or more counts support the clone carrying this T cell receptor (beta chain). The source of the sample is a study of early T cells in non-severe SARS-CoV-2 infection. Background on the study: RNA in bulk from unsorted whole blood was sequenced, and chains were unpaired.

TCRdb re-called the 5' RACE reads with MiXCR, one entry per CDR3 protein. This sample has some 30,000 distinct CDR3 sequences; approximately 5% occur once, and the top ten carry 10% to 15%. The CDR3 spans 16 residues. Trimming left V 2 bases short and J 0 bases short, with 14 bases between. Germline CDR1 is MNHNY and CDR2 is SVGAGI (reference sequence). This TCR was sampled from an adult who was a healthcare worker with PCR-confirmed SARS-CoV-2 infection or an uninfected control (not recorded which). This chain joins TRBV6-6 and TRBJ2-7, with D hard to call. The specimen was whole blood. This CDR3 is CASSYLVGSGSYEQYF. DNA for the CDR3: TGTGCCAGCAGTTACCTCGTCGGTTCGGGCTCCTACGAGCAGTACTTC.